Sequencing of this T cell receptor (beta chain) was carried out in a study of T cell repertoires in cytomegalovirus infection. General study points: HLA-C-restricted TCR beta clonotypes specific for CMV led the ex vivo response.

TCRdb recomputed calls from the reads with MiXCR, one row per CDR3 protein. The sample includes more than 150,000 distinct CDR3 sequences, about a quarter of them seen just once. On this clonotype itself: Its antigen is as yet unknown.

The clonotype originates from a human donor in good health (CMV status not recorded). Some clones in this sample may be carry-over from other donors' samples. Sequenced input: PBMCs.

CDR3 sequence (DNA): TGTGCCAGTAGTATAGGCGGGAGGCGGGGAGATACGCAGTATTTT. The encoded protein is CASSIGGRRGDTQYF. The genes are TRBV19 and TRBJ2-3; 8 nucleotides line up with TRBD2. V was clipped by 1 base and J by 5 bases; unmatched bases: 5. Germline CDR1 LNHDA, CDR2 SQIVND (reference sequence). The CDR3 loop spans 15 amino acids.